Following are 6 T cell receptor beta chains from one sample sequenced in a study of T-cell memory formation after mild COVID-19. A single record per CDR3 protein comes from TCRdb applying MiXCR to the 5' RACE reads. Of under 350,000 distinct CDR3 sequences in the sample, 15% to 20% were seen once. The sample was PBMCs or a T cell subset sorted from them (not recorded which). Every receptor here comes from a man aged 18 to 29 who had mild COVID-19 (a few samples of this study predate the infection). Cell type and time point are not known.

This clonotype was counted between two and nine times. V gene TRBV7-9 combines with J gene TRBJ1-6; 8 bases are a match to TRBD1. V shed 4 bases and J 9 bases; nucleotides not matched to a gene: 8. This CDR3 region has 15 residues. Germline lookup yields CDR1 SEHNR and CDR2 FQNEAQ (reference sequence). CDR3: CASSSRQGRASPLHF. The CDR3 nucleotides are TGTGCCAGCAGCTCCCGACAGGGGAGGGCTTCACCCCTCCACTTT.

This clonotype was seen more than once but under ten times. The rearrangement joins TRBV20-1 to TRBJ1-5; D is perhaps TRBD1 (6 bases). Trimming removed 5 bases at V and 2 bases at J, with 13 bases between. This CDR3 contains 14 residues. Germline lookup yields CDR1 DFQATT and CDR2 SNEGSKA (reference sequence). CDR3 protein: CSARGGAGNQPQHF. The CDR3, as DNA: TGCAGTGCTCGAGGGGGGGCGGGCAATCAGCCCCAGCATTTT.

The rearrangement uses TRBV20-1 and TRBJ2-5; D not certain. Deletions cut 3 bases from V and 5 bases from J, with 16 bases between. The length of the CDR3 is 14 residues. From germline, CDR1 is DFQATT and CDR2 SNEGSKA (reference sequence). For the CDR3, the DNA is TGCAGTGCTAGCCCTCGGAGTTTTGCGGAGACCCAGTACTTC. This codes for CSASPRSFAETQYF.

This clonotype was found a few times. V is TRBV6-6 and J is TRBJ2-1, with D perhaps TRBD2 (6 bases). Germline V CDR1 and CDR2: MNHNY, SVGAGI (reference sequence). The CDR3 spans 15 residues. V lost 4 bases and J 3 bases, leaving 13 bases between the germline ends. CDR3 in DNA: TGTGCCAGCAGTTGGGGGGACGGAGTCTACAATGAGCAGTTCTTC. Translated: CASSWGDGVYNEQFF.

The table lists this clonotype with many counts. The rearrangement links TRBV7-3 to TRBJ2-2, with D hard to call. This CDR3 comprises 14 residues. In germline, CDR1 is SGHTA, CDR2 FQGTGA. V lost 5 bases and J lost 4, with 11 bases in between. CDR3 amino acids: CASSPPGVTGELFF. Here the CDR3 DNA reads TGTGCCAGCAGCCCACCTGGGGTCACCGGGGAGCTGTTTTTT.

This clonotype was counted a few times. The chain employs TRBV7-3 and TRBJ2-3; TRBD2 matches at 13 bases. The germline CDR1 and CDR2 sequences are SGHTA and FQGTGA. V trimming: 5 bases; J trimming: 4 bases; junction bases outside the gene matches: 12. The CDR3 spans 18 residues. The CDR3 protein is CASSRRITSGGASDTQYF. CDR3 DNA sequence: TGTGCCAGCAGCCGCCGGATAACTAGCGGGGGGGCGTCAGATACGCAGTATTTT.